The 16 T cell receptor beta chains reported below all come from one sample, sequenced in a study of T cell repertoires in cytomegalovirus infection. Their antigens are not known. Each CDR3 protein is one row after TCRdb ran MiXCR on the reads. Of hundreds of thousands of distinct CDR3 sequences listed, 30% to 40% are singletons. Sequencing was performed on cultured PBMCs, taken from culture after CMV antigen stimulation. Receptors originate from a human donor in good health (CMV status not recorded). Some clones in this sample may be carry-over from other donors' samples.

The table lists this clonotype with a few counts. The chain is built from TRBV7-8 and TRBJ2-3, with D unresolved. Trimming pared 2 bases from V and 0 bases from J, leaving 24 bases between. Germline V gives CDR1 SGHVS, CDR2 FQNEAQ. The CDR3 is made up of 20 amino acids. In DNA form, the CDR3 reads TGTGCCAGCAGCTTACTTCCTCCGCTGGTGGTCGAACCTAGCACAGATACGCAGTATTTT. Amino acid sequence: CASSLLPPLVVEPSTDTQYF. The variable domain in full, with the rest retrieved from reference TRBV7-8 and TRBJ2-3, is GAGVSQSPRYKVAKRGQDVALRCDPISGHVSLFWYQQALGQGPEFLTYFQNEAQLDKSGLPSDRFFAERPEGSVSTLKIQRTQQEDSAVYLCASSLLPPLVVEPSTDTQYFGPGTRLTVL.

The chain uses TRBV5-5 and TRBJ2-1; 11 bases align to TRBD2. CDR1 and CDR2 (germline): SGHKS, YYEKEE (reference sequence). The CDR3 length is 17 residues. The V and J ends lost 3 bases and 4 bases, in that order; junction bases with no gene match: 9. The CDR3 DNA is TGTGCCAGCAGCTCCCCCACGGGACTAGCGGATTACAATGAGCAGTTCTTC. Encoded protein: CASSSPTGLADYNEQFF. Together with reference TRBV5-5 and TRBJ2-1, the CDR3 gives the full variable domain: DAGVTQSPTHLIKTRGQQVTLRCSPISGHKSVSWYQQVLGQGPQFIFQYYEKEERGRGNFPDRFSARQFPNYSSELNVNALLLGDSALYLCASSSPTGLADYNEQFFGPGTRLTVL.

The CDR3 nucleotides are TGTGCCAGTAGTATAGTTGGTGTACATGAGCAGTTCTTC. This codes for CASSIVGVHEQFF. The rearrangement joins TRBV19 to TRBJ2-1; D gene unclear. This CDR3 region has 13 residues. The ends were cut back, 1 base at V and 8 bases at J, with 9 bases in the middle. The germline CDR1 and CDR2 sequences are LNHDA and SQIVND (reference sequence). The full variable domain, rest sourced from reference TRBV19 and TRBJ2-1, is DGGITQSPKYLFRKEGQNVTLSCEQNLNHDAMYWYRQDPGQGLRLIYYSQIVNDFQKGDIAEGYSVSREKKESFPLTVTSAQKNPTAFYLCASSIVGVHEQFFGPGTRLTVL.

This clonotype has just a few counts. The J gene is TRBJ2-2, the V gene TRBV4-2; D unresolved. V gave up 0 bases and J gave up 5 bases, with 7 bases separating them. The CDR3 consists of 14 residues. Germline CDR1 reads LGHNA; CDR2 reads YNFKEQ. The CDR3 is CASSQEQNTGELFF. CDR3 DNA sequence: TGTGCCAGCAGCCAAGAGCAGAATACCGGGGAGCTGTTTTTT.

This clonotype appeared a few times. V and J are TRBV7-6 and TRBJ2-3; D perhaps matches TRBD2 (6 bases). Looked up from germline, CDR1 is SGHVS and CDR2 is FNYEAQ. CDR3 length equals 16 residues. The ends were cut back, 5 bases at V and 0 bases at J, with 15 bases in the middle. CDR3 coding DNA: TGTGCCAGCAGCCACCCGGGCGGGACTAGCACAGATACGCAGTATTTT. Translating gives CASSHPGGTSTDTQYF.

This clonotype has more than one count but fewer than ten. This chain joins TRBV9 and TRBJ2-5, with 8 bases identical to TRBD2. CDR1 SGDLS and CDR2 YYNGEE come from the germline V gene. Trimming took 0 bases from V and 5 from J; bases not matched to a gene: 9. The CDR3 contains 16 residues. CDR3 in DNA: TGTGCCAGCAGCGTAGCAGGTAGCGGGACGGATGAGACCCAGTACTTC. It encodes CASSVAGSGTDETQYF. The variable domain in full, with the rest retrieved from reference TRBV9 and TRBJ2-5, is DSGVTQTPKHLITATGQRVTLRCSPRSGDLSVYWYQQSLDQGLQFLIQYYNGEERAKGNILERFSAQQFPDLHSELNLSSLELGDSALYFCASSVAGSGTDETQYFGPGTRLLVL.

There are many counts of this clonotype. The chain couples TRBV7-9 to TRBJ2-1, with D perhaps TRBD1 or TRBD2 (5 bases each). The germline CDR1 and CDR2 sequences are SEHNR and FQNEAQ (reference sequence). V lost 1 base and J 8 bases, leaving 18 bases between the germline ends. This CDR3 spans 16 amino acids. Here the CDR3 reads CASSLVPRGETDEQFF. For the CDR3, the DNA is TGTGCCAGCAGCTTAGTCCCCCGGGGAGAGACAGATGAGCAGTTCTTC. The full variable domain, rest sourced from reference TRBV7-9 and TRBJ2-1, is DTGVSQNPRHKITKRGQNVTFRCDPISEHNRLYWYRQTLGQGPEFLTYFQNEAQLEKSRLLSDRFSAERPKGSFSTLEIQRTEQGDSAMYLCASSLVPRGETDEQFFGPGTRLTVL.

This clonotype occurred a few times. Here the CDR3 DNA reads TGTGCCAGTAGTAAACGGCTAGCGGGAAACCTTGGGCAGTTCTTC. Its protein product is CASSKRLAGNLGQFF. J is TRBJ2-1 and V is TRBV19; TRBD2 agrees at 9 bases. Germline V lookup: CDR1 LNHDA, CDR2 SQIVND (reference sequence). J was trimmed by 12 bases and V by 4 bases; bases with no gene match: 13. The CDR3 covers 15 residues.

This clonotype has more than one count but fewer than ten. The V gene is TRBV7-8, the J gene TRBJ2-7; TRBD1 matches 9 bases. V gave up 4 bases and J gave up 3 bases; unmatched junction bases: 4. The germline gives CDR1 SGHVS, CDR2 FQNEAQ. This CDR3 has 14 residues. CDR3 sequence (DNA): TGTGCCAGCAGCTCCACGGGACAGGGCTACGAGCAGTACGTC. Amino acid sequence: CASSSTGQGYEQYV.

This clonotype was seen repeatedly, ten times or more. The V gene is TRBV27, the J gene TRBJ1-4, with TRBD1 as a possible D gene (5 bases). V lost 3 bases and J lost 3, with 11 bases in between. This CDR3 has 15 amino acids. Germline CDR1 and CDR2: MNHEY and SMNVEV (reference sequence). As DNA, the CDR3 is TGTGCCAGCAGTTTCCAGGGTAGGGCTAATGAAAAACTGTTTTTT. Amino acids: CASSFQGRANEKLFF.

In this sample, this clonotype turned up many times. The genes are TRBV27 and TRBJ1-1; D uncertain. V shed 6 bases and J shed 6 bases, with 14 bases lying between them. The CDR3 contains 13 residues. The V gene's germline CDR1 is MNHEY and CDR2 SMNVEV (reference sequence). The CDR3 loop reads CASSSRERAEAFF. CDR3 nucleotide sequence: TGTGCCAGCAGCTCCCGGGAACGAGCTGAAGCTTTCTTT.

The chain uses TRBV2 and TRBJ1-1; the match to TRBD1 covers 7 bases. The CDR3 consists of 14 residues. Trimming took 0 bases from V and 6 from J; bases not matched to a gene: 4. CDR1 SNHLY and CDR2 FYNNEI come from the germline V gene. CDR3 nucleotides: TGTGCCAGCAGTGAAGCGCTGGGGACAGCTGAAGCTTTCTTT. Translation gives CASSEALGTAEAFF.

The rearrangement uses TRBV24-1 and TRBJ2-3; 11 bases fit TRBD2. Germline lookup yields CDR1 KGHDR and CDR2 SFDVKD. The CDR3 loop spans 16 amino acids. The ends lost 3 bases at V and 6 bases at J; junction bases unmatched: 7. The DNA of the CDR3 is TGTGCCACCAGTGATCCACTAGCGGGAGTACGGGATACGCAGTATTTT. It codes for CATSDPLAGVRDTQYF.

This clonotype was seen repeatedly, ten times or more. This chain uses TRBV7-8 with TRBJ2-7; 14 bases are shared with TRBD2. The J segment lost 6 bases and the V segment lost 5 bases, leaving 6 bases of the junction unmatched. The germline V gene encodes CDR1 SGHVS and CDR2 FQNEAQ. The CDR3 runs 15 residues. Here the CDR3 reads CASSRPGTSGSEQYF. The CDR3 nucleotides read TGTGCCAGCAGCCGCCCCGGGACTAGCGGGAGCGAGCAGTACTTC.

This clonotype was counted only a few times. The chain couples TRBV7-2 to TRBJ1-1; D is possibly TRBD1 (5 bases). Looked up from germline, CDR1 is SGHTA and CDR2 is FQGNSA. The CDR3 totals 14 residues. Between the trimmed V and J ends, which lost 5 bases and 5 bases, there was a span of 15 bases. The CDR3 loop reads CASSQPGVWTEAFF. Here the CDR3 DNA reads TGTGCCAGCAGCCAGCCGGGGGTCTGGACTGAAGCTTTCTTT.

This chain connects TRBV18 to TRBJ2-2; perhaps TRBD2 as D (6 bases). V was cut by 1 base and J by 0 bases, with 9 bases left in between. Germline values: CDR1 KGHSH, CDR2 LQKENI. The CDR3 runs 16 residues. The CDR3 sequence: CASSPLAVANTGELFF. The CDR3 DNA is TGTGCCAGCTCACCACTAGCGGTCGCGAACACCGGGGAGCTGTTTTTT.